Reported below is one T cell receptor beta chain. This sample stems from a study of blood T cell repertoires in COVID-19. Whole-study context: Acute and convalescent COVID-19 specimens originated in the United States, Italy and Spain. The analysed material was cDNA or gDNA that came from T cells, B-cell-depleted T cells, or PBMCs.

The length of the CDR3 is 15 residues. CDR1 and CDR2 from the germline V gene are SGHRS and YFSETQ. V was pared by 4 bases and J by 4 bases, with 8 bases of the junction left unmatched. Per the original methods: Estimation of nucleated cell counts relied on the amplification of reference gene primers. Clones were sequenced by immunoSEQ multiplex PCR, and TCRdb holds only the in-frame ones, with some missing. The V and J calls and clone size were taken over from that table, and D and trimming were inferred from the DNA. Here the sample spans 110,000 or so clones, about 84% being singletons. Sequencing input: peripheral blood. V is TRBV5-1 and J is TRBJ1-5; 7 bases agree with TRBD1. This clonotype originated in a man in his fifties with acute or convalescent COVID-19. The chain's CDR3 is CASSRGDSPNQPQHF. CDR3 coding DNA: TGCGCCAGCAGCCGTGGGGACAGCCCTAATCAGCCCCAGCATTTT. Together with reference TRBV5-1 and TRBJ1-5, the CDR3 gives the full variable domain: KAGVTQTPRYLIKTRGQQVTLSCSPISGHRSVSWYQQTPGQGLQFLFEYFSETQRNKGNFPGRFSGRQFSNSRSEMNVSTLELGDSALYLCASSRGDSPNQPQHFGDGTRLSIL.